Listed below are T cell receptor delta chains from one sample, sequenced in a study of Vδ1+ human thymocytes. TCRdb reapplied CATT to the multiplex PCR reads. The data show some 73,000 delta-chain clones, about 30% seen once. The sequenced sample consisted of Vdelta1+ gamma-delta thymocytes from the thymus. The receptor set was obtained from a boy under three years old who had congenital heart surgery. CDR3s include the opening cysteine and the closing phenylalanine or tryptophan. The order of the fields is clone size, D gene, V gene, J gene, CDR3 DNA, CDR3 protein. The D gene is left open where the match is weak. A clone size is listed for some rows: how often the clone was seen (once, few, many), or a class if it is expanded.

size: few
D: TRDD3
V: TRDV1
J: TRDJ1
DNA: TGTGCTCTTGGGCCTCCTTCCTACGGCCTTACTGGGGGATACTTACTCACCGATAAACTCATCTTT
CDR3: CALGPPSYGLTGGYLLTDKLIF

size: many
D: TRDD3
V: TRDV2
J: TRDJ3
DNA: TGTGCCTGTGACACCGACGAATGGTGGGGGATCCCCTCCTGGGACACCCGACAGATGTTTTTC
CDR3: CACDTDEWWGIPSWDTRQMFF

size: -
D: TRDD3
V: TRDV1
J: TRDJ1
DNA: TGTGCTCCTTCCCTACCTTTGCAGACTGGGGGACCCCTCACCGATAAACTCATCTTT
CDR3: CAPSLPLQTGGPLTDKLIF

size: few
D: TRDD2
V: TRDV1
J: TRDJ1
DNA: TGTGCTCTTGGGGATGGGCCTTCCTACCCGTACTGGGACGATTACACCGATAAACTCATCTTT
CDR3: CALGDGPSYPYWDDYTDKLIF

size: -
D: -
V: TRDV1
J: TRDJ1
DNA: TGTGCTCTTGGGCCAACCCGACTAGATAAACTCATCTTT
CDR3: CALGPTRLDKLIF

size: -
D: TRDD3
V: TRDV1
J: TRDJ1
DNA: TGTGCTCTTGGGGAAGCGCCCTACGTGCTGGGGGTCCTGGGAGACACCGATAAACTCATCTTT
CDR3: CALGEAPYVLGVLGDTDKLIF

size: -
D: TRDD3
V: TRDV1
J: TRDJ1
DNA: TGTGCTCTTGGGGAAGCCCTCTACTATTTCCCTACTGGGGGTTCTTACACCGATAAACTCATCTTT
CDR3: CALGEALYYFPTGGSYTDKLIF

size: -
D: -
V: TRDV1
J: TRDJ1
DNA: TGTGCTCTTGGGAGGGGCCCCTTTAAACTCATCTTT
CDR3: CALGRGPFKLIF

size: -
D: TRDD3
V: TRDV1
J: TRDJ1
DNA: TGTGCTCTTGGGGGCCATTTTGCCTACGCTTTTAGTGGGGGACCCCCCGATAAACTCATCTTT
CDR3: CALGGHFAYAFSGGPPDKLIF

size: -
D: TRDD3
V: TRDV1
J: TRDJ1
DNA: TGTGCTCTTGGGGAACACGAGTTTCCCCGAGACTGTGGGGGATACCATCGGACAACACGGCCCCCGTACACCGATAAACTCATCTTT
CDR3: CALGEHEFPRDCGGYHRTTRPPYTDKLIF

size: -
D: -
V: TRDV1
J: TRDJ1
DNA: TGTGCTCTTGGGGAGTCCCCCCCGGGCCATCGACCCATCACCGATAAACTCATCTTT
CDR3: CALGESPPGHRPITDKLIF

size: -
D: TRDD2
V: TRDV1
J: TRDJ1
DNA: TGTGCTCTTGGGGAACTCCTTCCTAGGCCGCATACGGGCACCGATAAACTCATCTTT
CDR3: CALGELLPRPHTGTDKLIF

size: -
D: -
V: TRDV1
J: TRDJ1
DNA: TGTGCTCTTGGGGCCGCCTATCCACTCATCTTT
CDR3: CALGAAYPLIF

size: -
D: -
V: TRDV1
J: TRDJ1
DNA: TGTGCTCTTGGGGAATCTCGCCGGAGGGCTACCCCAGTACTGGGCCCTTACATCGATAAACTCATCTTT
CDR3: CALGESRRRATPVLGPYIDKLIF

size: -
D: -
V: TRDV1
J: TRDJ1
DNA: TGTGCTCTTGGGGAGGCCCCGGTAAGCTGGGGCGAAACCGATAAACTCATCTTT
CDR3: CALGEAPVSWGETDKLIF

size: -
D: TRDD3
V: TRDV1
J: TRDJ1
DNA: TGTGCTCTTGGGGAAATTTTCCTACTAGTGGGGGATATTCCGTACACCGATAAACTCATCTTT
CDR3: CALGEIFLLVGDIPYTDKLIF

size: -
D: -
V: TRDV1
J: TRDJ1
DNA: TGTGCTCTTGGGGAACGGTTCTCCCTGCCCACCGATAAACTCATCTTT
CDR3: CALGERFSLPTDKLIF

size: -
D: -
V: TRDV1
J: TRDJ1
DNA: TGTGCTCTTGGGACTACTAAACCTATTCGTCCGGGGGAGACCGATAAACTCATCTTT
CDR3: CALGTTKPIRPGETDKLIF

size: few
D: TRDD3
V: TRDV1
J: TRDJ1
DNA: TGTGCTCTTGGGGGGTTTTGTACTGGGGGACAAACCGATAAACTCATCTTT
CDR3: CALGGFCTGGQTDKLIF

size: -
D: -
V: TRDV1
J: TRDJ1
DNA: TGTGCTCTTGGGCCCGGTGGGCCGTACTCCAGAAGGGGACTCATCTTT
CDR3: CALGPGGPYSRRGLIF

size: few
D: TRDD2
V: TRDV1
J: TRDJ1
DNA: TGTGCTCTTGGGGAACTCCGTCCTTCCTACGTAGGAAGGCGGTCGGGGGGATGCCGTTTACGACTCATCTTT
CDR3: CALGELRPSYVGRRSGGCRLRLIF

size: -
D: TRDD3
V: TRDV1
J: TRDJ1
DNA: TGTGCTCTTGGGAAACTTCCGCTACTGGGGGAACGTATACTGCATAAACTCATCTTT
CDR3: CALGKLPLLGERILHKLIF

size: few
D: -
V: TRDV1
J: TRDJ1
DNA: TGTGCTCTTGGGGAATATGGGCCTACAGGCGTCACCGATAAACTCATCTTT
CDR3: CALGEYGPTGVTDKLIF

size: few
D: TRDD3
V: TRDV1
J: TRDJ1
DNA: TGTGCTCTTGGGGAACGGGTCCGAGACTGGGGGATCTCGAACACCGATAAACTCATCTTT
CDR3: CALGERVRDWGISNTDKLIF

size: -
D: -
V: TRDV1
J: TRDJ2
DNA: TGTGCTCTTGGGGAACCCCCCTCCCCCCAAGTATTTACCCTAGTCGGAATTGACCCCCCTTTGACAGCACAACTCTTCTTT
CDR3: CALGEPPSPQVFTLVGIDPPLTAQLFF

size: -
D: TRDD3
V: TRDV1
J: TRDJ1
DNA: TGTGCTCTTGGGGAATCCCACCTTTCCCAACACTGGGGGATATATGGGGGAACCGATAAACTCATCTTT
CDR3: CALGESHLSQHWGIYGGTDKLIF

size: -
D: TRDD3
V: TRDV1
J: TRDJ1
DNA: TGTGCTCTTGGGAAGCGGAACTTCGCCTTACTGGGGGAGAGTAAACTCATCTTT
CDR3: CALGKRNFALLGESKLIF

size: few
D: TRDD3
V: TRDV1
J: TRDJ1
DNA: TGTGCTCTTGGGGTAATGTGGCCTTCCTACTCGTACTGGGGGATACGCGGGGACACCGATAAACTCATCTTT
CDR3: CALGVMWPSYSYWGIRGDTDKLIF

size: -
D: -
V: TRDV1
J: TRDJ1
DNA: TGTGCTCTTAGGGCGCATAGGCCTTCCTTGGGTATTCTACTGGGGGCCAGCACCGATAAACTCATCTTT
CDR3: CALRAHRPSLGILLGASTDKLIF

size: -
D: TRDD3
V: TRDV1
J: TRDJ1
DNA: TGTGCTCTTGGGGAACCAGTTCCCCGTACTGGGGGACCTATGGGACAGTACACCGATAAACTCATCTTT
CDR3: CALGEPVPRTGGPMGQYTDKLIF

size: -
D: -
V: TRDV1
J: TRDJ1
DNA: TGTGCTCTTGGGGGACTAGTTGAGTACTTCGGACCGGGTTACACCGATAAACTCATCTTT
CDR3: CALGGLVEYFGPGYTDKLIF

size: -
D: -
V: TRDV1
J: TRDJ1
DNA: TGTGCTCTTGGGATGACAAACACCGATAAACTCATCTTT
CDR3: CALGMTNTDKLIF

size: few
D: TRDD3
V: TRDV2
J: TRDJ1
DNA: TGTGCCTGTGACCCCTTTCCCTGGGGGATACGTGGTAAACCCATCTTT
CDR3: CACDPFPWGIRGKPIF

size: -
D: -
V: TRDV1
J: TRDJ1
DNA: TGTGCTCTTGGGAACGCGCTTGAGGCGCCCGATAAACTCATCTTT
CDR3: CALGNALEAPDKLIF

size: -
D: -
V: TRDV1
J: TRDJ1
DNA: TGTGCTCTTGGGCAACCCTGGGTTAAACTCATCTTT
CDR3: CALGQPWVKLIF

size: few
D: -
V: TRDV1
J: TRDJ1
DNA: TGTGCTCTTGGGGAACTAATCCTACCTGTCACCGATAAACTCATCTTT
CDR3: CALGELILPVTDKLIF

size: few
D: TRDD2
V: TRDV1
J: TRDJ1
DNA: TGTGCTCTTGGGGAACCTTCCTACGATAAACTCATCTTT
CDR3: CALGEPSYDKLIF

size: few
D: -
V: TRDV1
J: TRDJ2
DNA: TGTGCTCTTGGGGAAGTATTGGTCCGAGCACAACTCTTCTTT
CDR3: CALGEVLVRAQLFF

size: -
D: -
V: TRDV1
J: TRDJ1
DNA: TGTGCTCTTGGGGAAATAAGATCGTTAGGGTACTCGAGGGCTCGGTACACCGATAAACTCATCTTT
CDR3: CALGEIRSLGYSRARYTDKLIF